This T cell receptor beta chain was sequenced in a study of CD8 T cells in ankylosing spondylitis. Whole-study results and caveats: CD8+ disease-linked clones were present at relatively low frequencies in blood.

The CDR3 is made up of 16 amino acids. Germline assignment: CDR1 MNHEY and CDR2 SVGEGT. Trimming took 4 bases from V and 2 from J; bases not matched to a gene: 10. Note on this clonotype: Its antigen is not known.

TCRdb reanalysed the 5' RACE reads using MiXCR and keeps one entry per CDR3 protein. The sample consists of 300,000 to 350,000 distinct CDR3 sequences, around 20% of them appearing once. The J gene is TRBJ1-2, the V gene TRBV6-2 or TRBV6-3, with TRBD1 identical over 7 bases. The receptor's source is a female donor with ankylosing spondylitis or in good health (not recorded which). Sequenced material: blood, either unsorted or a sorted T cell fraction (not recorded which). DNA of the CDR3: TGTGCCAGCAGTTCCTTCCCCGGGACAGCGAACTATGGCTACACCTTC. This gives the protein CASSSFPGTANYGYTF.